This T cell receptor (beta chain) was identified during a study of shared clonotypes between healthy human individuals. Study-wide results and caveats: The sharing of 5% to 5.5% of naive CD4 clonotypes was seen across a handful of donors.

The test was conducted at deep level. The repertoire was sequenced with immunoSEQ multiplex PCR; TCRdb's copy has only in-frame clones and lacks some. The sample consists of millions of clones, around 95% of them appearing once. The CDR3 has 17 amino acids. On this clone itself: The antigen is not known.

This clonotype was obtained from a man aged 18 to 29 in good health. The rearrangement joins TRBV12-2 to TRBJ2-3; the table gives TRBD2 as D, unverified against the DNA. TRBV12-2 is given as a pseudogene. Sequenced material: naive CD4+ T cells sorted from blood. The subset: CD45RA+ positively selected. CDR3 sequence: CASRSQEAGSSTDTQYF. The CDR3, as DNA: TGTGCAAGTCGCTCCCAGGAGGCGGGCTCTAGCACAGATACGCAGTATTTT.